Each of the 4 T cell receptor beta chains below was sequenced from the same sample in a study of T cell responses to AZD1222 COVID-19 vaccine. The repertoire was sequenced with immunoSEQ multiplex PCR; TCRdb's copy has only in-frame clones and lacks some. The sample consists of around 84,000 clones, under 95% of them appearing once. The material was peripheral blood, obtained on day 0 of MenACWY control vaccination. The receptors originated from an adult in good health.

This chain connects TRBV19 to TRBJ1-5; no definite D call. V was shortened by 1 base and J by 0 bases, with 16 bases between the two germline ends. The V gene's germline CDR1 is LNHDA and CDR2 SQIVND (reference sequence). The CDR3 consists of 18 residues. The CDR3: CASSIVGGGLNSNQPQHF. The CDR3 coding sequence is TGTGCCAGTAGTATAGTGGGAGGCGGTCTAAATAGCAATCAGCCCCAGCATTTT.

V is TRBV6-2 or TRBV6-3 and J is TRBJ1-6; D is possibly TRBD1 (6 bases). V lost 2 bases and J 5 bases, leaving 19 bases between the germline ends. The length of the CDR3 is 18 residues. The V gene's germline CDR1 is MNHEY and CDR2 SVGEGT. CDR3 region: CASSYPRTVQAHNSPLHF. In DNA form, the CDR3 reads TGTGCCAGCAGTTACCCGAGGACAGTGCAGGCTCATAATTCACCCCTCCACTTT.

This rearrangement joins TRBV9 to TRBJ1-4; TRBD1 matches 10 bases. CDR1 SGDLS and CDR2 YYNGEE come from the germline V gene. The CDR3 runs to 15 residues. V was pared by 2 bases and J by 7 bases, with 5 bases of the junction left unmatched. The CDR3 spells CASSVTGGKVEKLFF. The DNA of the CDR3 is TGTGCCAGCAGCGTGACAGGGGGCAAGGTTGAAAAACTGTTTTTT. Supplemented by reference TRBV9 and TRBJ1-4, the full variable domain reads DSGVTQTPKHLITATGQRVTLRCSPRSGDLSVYWYQQSLDQGLQFLIQYYNGEERAKGNILERFSAQQFPDLHSELNLSSLELGDSALYFCASSVTGGKVEKLFFGSGTQLSVL.

The rearrangement uses TRBV6-5 and TRBJ2-7; the D gene could be TRBD1 or TRBD2 (5 bases each). The CDR3 sequence is 15 residues long. Between the trimmed V and J ends, which lost 0 bases and 2 bases, there was a span of 11 bases. Germline V gene sequence: CDR1 MNHEY, CDR2 SVGAGI. The CDR3 spells CASSYSRDGTYEQYF. CDR3 bases: TGTGCCAGCAGTTACTCCCGGGACGGAACCTACGAGCAGTACTTC.